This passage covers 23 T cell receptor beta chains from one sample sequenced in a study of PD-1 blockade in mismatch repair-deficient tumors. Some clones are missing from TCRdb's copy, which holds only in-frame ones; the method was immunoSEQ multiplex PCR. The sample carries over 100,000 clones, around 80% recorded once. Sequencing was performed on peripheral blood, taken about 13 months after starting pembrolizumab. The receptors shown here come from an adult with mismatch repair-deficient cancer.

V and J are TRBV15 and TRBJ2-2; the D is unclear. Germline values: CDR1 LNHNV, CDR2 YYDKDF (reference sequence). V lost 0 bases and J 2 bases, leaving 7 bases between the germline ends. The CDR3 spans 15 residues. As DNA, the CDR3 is TGTGCCACCAGCAGAGATAACAGAAACACCGGGGAGCTGTTTTTT. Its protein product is CATSRDNRNTGELFF.

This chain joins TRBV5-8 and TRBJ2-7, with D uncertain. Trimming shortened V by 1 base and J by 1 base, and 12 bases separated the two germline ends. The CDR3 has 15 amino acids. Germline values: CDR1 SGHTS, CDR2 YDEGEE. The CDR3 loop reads CASSLSGVPSYEQYF. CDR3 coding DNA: TGTGCCAGCAGCTTGTCGGGCGTGCCTTCCTACGAGCAGTACTTC.

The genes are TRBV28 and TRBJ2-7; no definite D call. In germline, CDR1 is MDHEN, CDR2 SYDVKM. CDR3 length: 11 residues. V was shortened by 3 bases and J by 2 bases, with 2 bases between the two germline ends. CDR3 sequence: CASSFPYEQYF. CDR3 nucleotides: TGTGCCAGCAGTTTCCCCTACGAGCAGTACTTC.

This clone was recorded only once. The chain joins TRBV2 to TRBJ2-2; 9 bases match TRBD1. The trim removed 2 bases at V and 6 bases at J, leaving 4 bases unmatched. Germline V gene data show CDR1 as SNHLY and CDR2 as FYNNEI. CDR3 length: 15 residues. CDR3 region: CASSETGGGAGELFF. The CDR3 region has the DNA TGTGCCAGCAGTGAAACAGGGGGCGGTGCCGGGGAGCTGTTTTTT. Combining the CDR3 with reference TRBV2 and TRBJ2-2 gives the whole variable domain EPEVTQTPSHQVTQMGQEVILRCVPISNHLYFYWYRQILGQKVEFLVSFYNNEISEKSEIFDDQFSVERPDGSNFTLKIRSTKLEDSAMYFCASSETGGGAGELFFGEGSRLTVL.

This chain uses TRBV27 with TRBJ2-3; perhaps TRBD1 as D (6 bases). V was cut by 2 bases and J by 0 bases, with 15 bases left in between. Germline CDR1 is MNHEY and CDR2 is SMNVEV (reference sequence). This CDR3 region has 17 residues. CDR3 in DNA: TGTGCCAGCAGTTTAGAAGGGGGTTTCTTTAGCACAGATACGCAGTATTTT. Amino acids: CASSLEGGFFSTDTQYF.

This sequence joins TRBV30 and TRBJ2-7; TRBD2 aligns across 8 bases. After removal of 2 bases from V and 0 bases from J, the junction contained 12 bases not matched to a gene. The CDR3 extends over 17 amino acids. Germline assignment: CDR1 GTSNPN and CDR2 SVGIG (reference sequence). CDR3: CAWSKTGGYFFSYEQYF. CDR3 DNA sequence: TGTGCCTGGAGTAAGACGGGAGGGTACTTTTTCTCCTACGAGCAGTACTTC.

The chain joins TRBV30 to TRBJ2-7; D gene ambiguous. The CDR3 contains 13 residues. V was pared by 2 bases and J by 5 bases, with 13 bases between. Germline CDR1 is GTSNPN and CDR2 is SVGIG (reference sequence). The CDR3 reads CAWSLGVANEQYF. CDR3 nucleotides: TGTGCCTGGAGTTTAGGAGTAGCTAACGAGCAGTACTTC.

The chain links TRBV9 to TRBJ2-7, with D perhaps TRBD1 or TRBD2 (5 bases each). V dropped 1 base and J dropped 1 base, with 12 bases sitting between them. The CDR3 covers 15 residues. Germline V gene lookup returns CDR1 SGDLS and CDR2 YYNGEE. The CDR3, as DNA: TGTGCCAGCAGCGTAAGTGGGACCCATTCCTACGAGCAGTACTTC. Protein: CASSVSGTHSYEQYF.

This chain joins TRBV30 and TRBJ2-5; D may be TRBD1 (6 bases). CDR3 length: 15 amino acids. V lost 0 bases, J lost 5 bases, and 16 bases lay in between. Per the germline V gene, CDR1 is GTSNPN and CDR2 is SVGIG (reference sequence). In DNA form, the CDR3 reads TGTGCCTGGAGTGTCGCAGGGAGTACAGGGGAGACCCAGTACTTC. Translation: CAWSVAGSTGETQYF. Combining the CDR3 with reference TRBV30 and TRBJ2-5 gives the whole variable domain SQTIHQWPATLVQPVGSPLSLECTVEGTSNPNLYWYRQAAGRGLQLLFYSVGIGQISSEVPQNLSASRPQDRQFILSSKKLLLSDSGFYLCAWSVAGSTGETQYFGPGTRLLVL.

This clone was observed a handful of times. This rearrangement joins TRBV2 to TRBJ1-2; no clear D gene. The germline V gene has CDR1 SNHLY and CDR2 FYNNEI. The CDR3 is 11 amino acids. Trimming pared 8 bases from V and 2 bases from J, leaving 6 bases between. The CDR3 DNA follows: TGTGCCAGCGTAGAGAACTATGGCTACACCTTC. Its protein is CASVENYGYTF.

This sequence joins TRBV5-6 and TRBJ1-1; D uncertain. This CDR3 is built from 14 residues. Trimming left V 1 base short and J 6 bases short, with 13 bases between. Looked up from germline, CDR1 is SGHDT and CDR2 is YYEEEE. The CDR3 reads CASSLQPWAAEAFF. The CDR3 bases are TGTGCCAGCAGCTTGCAGCCCTGGGCCGCTGAAGCTTTCTTT.

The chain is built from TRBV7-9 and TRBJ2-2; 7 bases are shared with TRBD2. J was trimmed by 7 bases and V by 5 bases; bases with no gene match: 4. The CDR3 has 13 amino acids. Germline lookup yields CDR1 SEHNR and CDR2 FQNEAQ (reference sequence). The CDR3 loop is CASSRGDFGELFF. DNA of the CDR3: TGTGCCAGCAGCCGGGGGGATTTCGGGGAGCTGTTTTTT.

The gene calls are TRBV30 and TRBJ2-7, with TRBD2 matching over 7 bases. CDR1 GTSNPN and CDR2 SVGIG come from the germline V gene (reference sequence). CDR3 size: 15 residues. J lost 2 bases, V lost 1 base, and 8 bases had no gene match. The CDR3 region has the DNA TGTGCCTGGAGTGCGTCTAGCGGCTTCGCCTACGAGCAGTACTTC. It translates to CAWSASSGFAYEQYF.

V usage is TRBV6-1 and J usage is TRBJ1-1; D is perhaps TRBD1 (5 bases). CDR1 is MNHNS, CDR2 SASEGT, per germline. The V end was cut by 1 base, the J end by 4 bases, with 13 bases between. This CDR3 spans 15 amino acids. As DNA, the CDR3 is TGTGCCAGCAGTGAAGTTGGGGGTAGGGGCACTGAAGCTTTCTTT. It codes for CASSEVGGRGTEAFF.

The CDR3 spells CASRGGGRSNTGELFF. The CDR3 nucleotides are TGTGCCAGCAGGGGAGGCGGGAGGTCGAACACCGGGGAGCTGTTTTTT. The rearrangement joins TRBV7-2 to TRBJ2-2, with 8 nucleotides matching TRBD2. The J segment lost 0 bases and the V segment lost 6 bases, leaving 6 bases of the junction unmatched. Germline lookup yields CDR1 SGHTA and CDR2 FQGNSA. The CDR3 consists of 16 residues.

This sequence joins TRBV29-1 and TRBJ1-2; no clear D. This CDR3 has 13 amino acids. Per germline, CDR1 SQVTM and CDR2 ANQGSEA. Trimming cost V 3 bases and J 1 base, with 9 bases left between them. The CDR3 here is CSVEISDNYGYTF. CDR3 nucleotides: TGCAGCGTTGAGATTTCGGATAACTATGGCTACACCTTC.

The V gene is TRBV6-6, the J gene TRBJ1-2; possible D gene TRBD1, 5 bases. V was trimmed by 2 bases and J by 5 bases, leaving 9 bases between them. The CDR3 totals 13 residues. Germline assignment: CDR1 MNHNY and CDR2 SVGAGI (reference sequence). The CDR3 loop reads CASSYGTEYGYTF. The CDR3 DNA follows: TGTGCCAGCAGTTACGGGACGGAATATGGCTACACCTTC.

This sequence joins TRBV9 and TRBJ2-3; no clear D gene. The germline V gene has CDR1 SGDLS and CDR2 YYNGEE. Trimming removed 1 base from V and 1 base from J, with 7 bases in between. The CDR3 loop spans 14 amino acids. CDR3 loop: CASSVRAGTDTQYF. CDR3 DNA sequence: TGTGCCAGCAGCGTAAGGGCGGGCACAGATACGCAGTATTTT.

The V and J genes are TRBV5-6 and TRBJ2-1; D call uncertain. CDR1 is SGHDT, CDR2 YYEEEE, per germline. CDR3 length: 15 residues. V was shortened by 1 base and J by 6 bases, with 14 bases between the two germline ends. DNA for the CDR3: TGTGCCAGCAGCTTGCTAGGTCCTCGGAGCAATGAGCAGTTCTTC. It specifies CASSLLGPRSNEQFF.

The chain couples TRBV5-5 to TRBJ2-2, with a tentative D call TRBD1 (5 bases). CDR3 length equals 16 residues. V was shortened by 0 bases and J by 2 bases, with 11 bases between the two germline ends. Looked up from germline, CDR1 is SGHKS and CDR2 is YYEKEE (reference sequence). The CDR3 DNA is TGTGCCAGCAGCTTGGTGCTGACAGAAAACACCGGGGAGCTGTTTTTT. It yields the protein CASSLVLTENTGELFF.

The CDR3 DNA reads as TGTGCCAGCAGCTCCGACGGGGGGCGTCACACCGGGGAGCTGTTTTTT. Protein: CASSSDGGRHTGELFF. V usage is TRBV5-6 and J usage is TRBJ2-2; D is perhaps TRBD2 (7 bases). The CDR3 contains 16 residues. The V gene's germline CDR1 is SGHDT and CDR2 YYEEEE. The V gene lost 3 bases and the J gene lost 3 bases, with 15 bases spanning the gap.

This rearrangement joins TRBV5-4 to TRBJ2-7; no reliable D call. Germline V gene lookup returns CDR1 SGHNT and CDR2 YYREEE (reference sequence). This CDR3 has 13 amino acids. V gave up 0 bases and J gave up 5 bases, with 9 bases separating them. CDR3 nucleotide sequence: TGTGCCAGCAGCTTGGATTTGAGGAACGAGCAGTACTTC. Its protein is CASSLDLRNEQYF.

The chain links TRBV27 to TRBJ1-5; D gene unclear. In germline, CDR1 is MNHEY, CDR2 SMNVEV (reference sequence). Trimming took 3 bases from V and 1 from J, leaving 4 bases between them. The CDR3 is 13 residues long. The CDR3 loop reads CASSFYSNQPQHF. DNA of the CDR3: TGTGCCAGCAGTTTCTACAGCAATCAGCCCCAGCATTTT.